This T cell receptor beta chain is drawn from a study of cytomegalovirus exposure and HLA in healthy donors. Study-wide findings and caveats: In a later analysis, across HLA loci, associated TCR counts were highest for DRB1, lowest for HLA-C.

A multiplex PCR was run with 60 Vbeta primers and 13 Jbeta primers. TCRdb's copy holds only in-frame clones and misses some; the assay was immunoSEQ multiplex PCR. Seen here are 120,000 to 150,000 clones, roughly 80% observed once, and the top ten hold around 4.5%. The ends lost 5 bases at V and 3 bases at J; junction bases unmatched: 10. The CDR3 extends over 16 amino acids. Per germline, CDR1 SGHRS and CDR2 YFSETQ. About this clone itself: Its target is not known.

The chain carries TRBV5-1 and TRBJ1-1, with 10 bases identical to TRBD1. This receptor was obtained from a man aged 35-49 years in good health and CMV-seropositive. Sequenced input: PBMCs. Here the CDR3 reads CASRGIDRGLDTEAFF. For the CDR3, the DNA is TGCGCCAGCAGGGGAATCGACAGGGGGCTCGACACTGAAGCTTTCTTT.